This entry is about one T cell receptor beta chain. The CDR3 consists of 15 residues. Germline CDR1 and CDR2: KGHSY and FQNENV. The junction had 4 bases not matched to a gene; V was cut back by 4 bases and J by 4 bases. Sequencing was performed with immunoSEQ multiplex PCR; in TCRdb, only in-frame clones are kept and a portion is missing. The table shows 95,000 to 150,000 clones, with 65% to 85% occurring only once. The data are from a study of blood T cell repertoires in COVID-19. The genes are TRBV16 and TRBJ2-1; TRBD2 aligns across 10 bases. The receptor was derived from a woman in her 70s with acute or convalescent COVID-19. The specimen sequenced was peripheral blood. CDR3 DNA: TGTGCCAGCAGCCCCCGAGCGGGGGGGTACAATGAGCAGTTCTTC. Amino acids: CASSPRAGGYNEQFF.